A selection of T cell receptor beta chains follows, all from one sample in a study of T cells in Graves' hyperthyroidism and ophthalmopathy. One entry per CDR3 protein, called by TCRdb with MiXCR from the multiplex PCR reads. Among around 250,000 distinct CDR3 sequences, roughly 15% were seen once, and the ten largest hold about an eighth. Sequencing input: blood. These receptors came from a woman in her thirties or forties with Graves' hyperthyroidism that later progressed to Graves' ophthalmopathy. CDR3s leave out the opening cysteine and the closing phenylalanine or tryptophan. Fields, in order: V gene, clone size, CDR3 protein. Only some rows state a clone size, as once, few, many or a class for expanded clones.

v_gene: TRBV27
abundance: many
CDR3aa: ASGIRGAVTGELF

v_gene: TRBV6-5
abundance: NA
CDR3aa: ASSYSGTGGSQETQY

v_gene: TRBV3-1
abundance: many
CDR3aa: ASSSGAGEQY

v_gene: TRBV2
abundance: many
CDR3aa: ASSEQGSRNQPQH

v_gene: TRBV30
abundance: many
CDR3aa: AWSGLAGGPVSYNEQF

v_gene: TRBV5-6
abundance: NA
CDR3aa: ASSRLITLLAKNIQY

v_gene: TRBV27
abundance: few
CDR3aa: ASSFSADTQY

v_gene: TRBV12-3/TRBV12-4
abundance: few
CDR3aa: ASSLMAGLGGGSGELF

v_gene: TRBV5-8
abundance: many
CDR3aa: ASSFEGRLPMGGETQY

v_gene: TRBV28
abundance: many
CDR3aa: ASSLWGTGAYEQY

v_gene: TRBV19
abundance: many
CDR3aa: ASSRDPSTDTQY

v_gene: TRBV24-1
abundance: many
CDR3aa: ATSDPGQGKDGYT

v_gene: TRBV25-1
abundance: few
CDR3aa: ASRLAGGFVGYT

v_gene: TRBV27
abundance: many
CDR3aa: ASSLWPGGNTGELF

v_gene: TRBV7-8
abundance: many
CDR3aa: ASSLAGAYRVRGFANTEAF

v_gene: TRBV6-2/TRBV6-3
abundance: few
CDR3aa: ASRTRDTEAF

v_gene: TRBV7-9
abundance: many
CDR3aa: ASSLKKIGELF

v_gene: TRBV28
abundance: NA
CDR3aa: AGSPGGGETQY

v_gene: TRBV7-9
abundance: many
CDR3aa: ASNGNSGELF

v_gene: TRBV4-1
abundance: NA
CDR3aa: ASSQAILKEGTDTQY

v_gene: TRBV27
abundance: few
CDR3aa: ASSLLARKNTGELF

v_gene: TRBV6-2/TRBV6-3
abundance: few
CDR3aa: ASSYYQLTNKHQPQH

v_gene: TRBV3-1
abundance: many
CDR3aa: ASSEGGPDTQY

v_gene: TRBV7-6
abundance: few
CDR3aa: ASRSWTGNTGELF

v_gene: TRBV20-1
abundance: many
CDR3aa: SARDLRTSGSTDTQY

v_gene: TRBV2
abundance: many
CDR3aa: ASSKQGAVTDTQY

v_gene: TRBV28
abundance: many
CDR3aa: ASSSDDVDHGYT

v_gene: TRBV13
abundance: many
CDR3aa: ASSLGPLRDRSYEQY

v_gene: TRBV4-2
abundance: NA
CDR3aa: ASSGSAFRQAF

v_gene: TRBV30
abundance: many
CDR3aa: AWSKQAAYEQY

v_gene: TRBV5-6
abundance: few
CDR3aa: ASSLWAGTHEQY

v_gene: TRBV2
abundance: NA
CDR3aa: ASRGGTGGKTQY

v_gene: TRBV27
abundance: many
CDR3aa: ASSFQGRGTQY

v_gene: TRBV12-3/TRBV12-4
abundance: many
CDR3aa: ASQGTGPGELF

v_gene: TRBV11-2
abundance: many
CDR3aa: ASSLVLAVRTNTGELF

v_gene: TRBV7-2
abundance: many
CDR3aa: ASSLSVGTYEQY

v_gene: TRBV7-8
abundance: many
CDR3aa: ASSSATGGTNEKLF

v_gene: TRBV11-1
abundance: many
CDR3aa: ASKKDPYTGELF

v_gene: TRBV19
abundance: many
CDR3aa: ASFDPGLAIPTDTQY

v_gene: TRBV7-6
abundance: NA
CDR3aa: ASSDSRVGGKTDTQY

v_gene: TRBV7-2
abundance: NA
CDR3aa: ASTLGIASLQGTDTQY

v_gene: TRBV5-6
abundance: many
CDR3aa: ASSLALAGNNEQF

v_gene: TRBV28
abundance: many
CDR3aa: ASSPGTSEGTQY

v_gene: TRBV28
abundance: many
CDR3aa: ASRNRGSYNSPLH

v_gene: TRBV7-6
abundance: many
CDR3aa: ASSLDASTGIQATEAF

v_gene: TRBV20-1
abundance: many
CDR3aa: SAREGGTNTGELF

v_gene: TRBV13
abundance: many
CDR3aa: ASSLWQVNTEAF

v_gene: TRBV4-2
abundance: NA
CDR3aa: ASRGRATDTQY